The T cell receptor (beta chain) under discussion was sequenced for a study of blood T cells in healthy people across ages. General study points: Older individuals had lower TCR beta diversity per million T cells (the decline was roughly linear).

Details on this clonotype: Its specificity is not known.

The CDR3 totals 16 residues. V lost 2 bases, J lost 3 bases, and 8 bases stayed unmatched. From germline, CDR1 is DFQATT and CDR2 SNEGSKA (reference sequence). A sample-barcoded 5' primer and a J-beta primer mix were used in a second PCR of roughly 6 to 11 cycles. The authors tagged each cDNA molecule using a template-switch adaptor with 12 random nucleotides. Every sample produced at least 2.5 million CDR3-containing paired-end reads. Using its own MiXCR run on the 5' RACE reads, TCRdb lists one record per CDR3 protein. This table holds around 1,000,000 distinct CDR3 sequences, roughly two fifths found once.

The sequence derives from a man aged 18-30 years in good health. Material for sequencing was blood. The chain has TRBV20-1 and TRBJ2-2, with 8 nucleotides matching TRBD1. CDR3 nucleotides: TGCAGTGCTAGAAACAGGGGGTTCTCTTACACCGGGGAGCTGTTTTTT. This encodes CSARNRGFSYTGELFF.